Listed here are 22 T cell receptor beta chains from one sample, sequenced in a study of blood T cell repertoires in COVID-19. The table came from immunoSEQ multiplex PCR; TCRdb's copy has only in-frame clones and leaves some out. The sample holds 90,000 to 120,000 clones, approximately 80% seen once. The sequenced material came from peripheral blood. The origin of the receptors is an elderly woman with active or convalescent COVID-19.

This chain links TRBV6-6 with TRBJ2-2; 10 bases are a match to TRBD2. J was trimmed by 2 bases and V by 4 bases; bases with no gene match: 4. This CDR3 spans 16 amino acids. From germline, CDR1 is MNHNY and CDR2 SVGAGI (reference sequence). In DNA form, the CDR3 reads TGTGCCAGCAGTTCCCAACTAGCGGGAAACACCGGGGAGCTGTTTTTT. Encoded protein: CASSSQLAGNTGELFF.

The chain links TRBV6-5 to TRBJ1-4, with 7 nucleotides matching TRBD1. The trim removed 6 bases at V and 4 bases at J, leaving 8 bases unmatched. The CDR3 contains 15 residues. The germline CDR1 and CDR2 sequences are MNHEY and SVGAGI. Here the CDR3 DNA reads TGTGCCAGCAGACGACAGGGCTTGGGTAATGAAAAACTGTTTTTT. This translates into CASRRQGLGNEKLFF.

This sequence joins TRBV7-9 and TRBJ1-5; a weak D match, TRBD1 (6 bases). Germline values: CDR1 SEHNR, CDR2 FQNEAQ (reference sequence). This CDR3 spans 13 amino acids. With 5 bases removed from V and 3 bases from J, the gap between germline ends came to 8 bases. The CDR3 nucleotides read TGTGCCAGCAGCCGGGACACCAATCAGCCCCAGCATTTT. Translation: CASSRDTNQPQHF.

The CDR3 DNA sequence: TGTGCCAGCAGTGAAGGTACAGGGGGTGAGCAGCCCCAGCATTTT. Protein product: CASSEGTGGEQPQHF. V is TRBV2 and J is TRBJ1-5, with 8 bases fitting TRBD1. V lost 1 base to trimming and J lost 7 bases; unmatched junction nucleotides: 6. The CDR3 sequence is 15 residues long. Per germline, CDR1 SNHLY and CDR2 FYNNEI.

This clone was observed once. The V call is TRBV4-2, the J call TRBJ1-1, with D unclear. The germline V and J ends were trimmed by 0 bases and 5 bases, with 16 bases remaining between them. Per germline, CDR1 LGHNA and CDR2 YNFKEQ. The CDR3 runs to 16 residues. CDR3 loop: CASSQEFRGSWTEAFF. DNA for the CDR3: TGTGCCAGCAGCCAAGAATTCCGGGGTAGTTGGACTGAAGCTTTCTTT.

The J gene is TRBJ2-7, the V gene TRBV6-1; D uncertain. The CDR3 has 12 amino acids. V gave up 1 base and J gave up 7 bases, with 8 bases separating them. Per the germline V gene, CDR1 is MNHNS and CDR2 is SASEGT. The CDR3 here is CASSEVVTEQYF. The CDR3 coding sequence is TGTGCCAGCAGTGAAGTAGTGACAGAGCAGTACTTC.

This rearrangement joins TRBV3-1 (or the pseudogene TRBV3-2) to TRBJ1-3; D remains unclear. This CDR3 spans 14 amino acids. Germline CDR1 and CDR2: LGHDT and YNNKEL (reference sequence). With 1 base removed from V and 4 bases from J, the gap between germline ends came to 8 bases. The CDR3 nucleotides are TGTGCCAGCAGCCAAGGAGGGTCAGGAAACACCATATATTTT. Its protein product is CASSQGGSGNTIYF.

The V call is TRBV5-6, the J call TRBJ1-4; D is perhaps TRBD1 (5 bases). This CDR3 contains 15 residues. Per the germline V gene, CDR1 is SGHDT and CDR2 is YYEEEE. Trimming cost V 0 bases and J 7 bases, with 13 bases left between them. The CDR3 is CASSLGLGQGEKLFF. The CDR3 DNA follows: TGTGCCAGCAGCTTGGGTTTGGGCCAGGGTGAAAAACTGTTTTTT.

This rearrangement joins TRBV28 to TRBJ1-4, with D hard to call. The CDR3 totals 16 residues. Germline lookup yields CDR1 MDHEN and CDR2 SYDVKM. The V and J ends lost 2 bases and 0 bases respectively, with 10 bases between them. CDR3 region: CASSLTMLSTNEKLFF. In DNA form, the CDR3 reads TGTGCCAGCAGTTTAACTATGCTTTCAACTAATGAAAAACTGTTTTTT.

The CDR3 reads CAGDRGLCTDTQYF. The CDR3 DNA reads TGCGCCGGAGACAGGGGGCTTTGCACAGATACGCAGTATTTT. The chain joins TRBV4-3 to TRBJ2-3; 10 nucleotides align to TRBD1. Germline V CDR1 and CDR2: LGHNA, YSLEER. The V and J ends lost 11 bases and 1 base, in that order; junction bases with no gene match: 6. The CDR3 runs to 14 residues.

The CDR3 loop reads CASRDRQGRNEQFF. In DNA form, the CDR3 reads TGTGCCAGCAGGGATCGACAGGGGAGGAATGAGCAGTTCTTC. This chain joins TRBV6-4 and TRBJ2-1, with 8 bases lining up with TRBD1. The V and J ends lost 6 bases and 7 bases, in that order; junction bases with no gene match: 8. Germline values: CDR1 MRHNA, CDR2 SNTAGT. This CDR3 is built from 14 residues.

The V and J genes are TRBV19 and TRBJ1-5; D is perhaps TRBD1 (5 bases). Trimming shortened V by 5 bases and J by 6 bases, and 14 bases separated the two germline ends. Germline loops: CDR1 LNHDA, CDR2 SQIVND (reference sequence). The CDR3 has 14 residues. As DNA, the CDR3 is TGTGCCAGTAGTTGGGTACAGGAAGGTCAGCCCCAGCATTTT. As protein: CASSWVQEGQPQHF.

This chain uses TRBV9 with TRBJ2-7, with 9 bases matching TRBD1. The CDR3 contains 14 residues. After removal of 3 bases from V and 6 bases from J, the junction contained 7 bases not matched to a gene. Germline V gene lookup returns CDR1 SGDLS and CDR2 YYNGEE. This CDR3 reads CASSARDREGEQYF. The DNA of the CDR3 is TGTGCCAGCAGCGCCCGGGACAGGGAAGGCGAGCAGTACTTC.

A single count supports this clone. For the CDR3, the DNA is TGTGCCAGCAGTGAGGCAGGGGGCGGGCAGCCCCAGCATTTT. Translation: CASSEAGGGQPQHF. The chain carries TRBV25-1 and TRBJ1-5; TRBD1 aligns across 8 bases. V gave up 3 bases and J gave up 7 bases; unmatched junction bases: 5. From germline, CDR1 is MGHDK and CDR2 SYGVNS. This CDR3 comprises 14 residues.

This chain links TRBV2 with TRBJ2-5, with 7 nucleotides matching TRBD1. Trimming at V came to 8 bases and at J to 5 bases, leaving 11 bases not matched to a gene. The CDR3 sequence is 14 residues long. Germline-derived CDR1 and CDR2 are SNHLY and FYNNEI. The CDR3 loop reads CASLFKGAGETQYF. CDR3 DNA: TGTGCCAGCCTATTCAAGGGGGCCGGGGAGACCCAGTACTTC.

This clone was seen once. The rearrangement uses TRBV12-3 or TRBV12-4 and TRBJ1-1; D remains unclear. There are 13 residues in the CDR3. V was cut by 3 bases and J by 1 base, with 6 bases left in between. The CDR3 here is CASSLESNTEAFF. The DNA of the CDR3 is TGTGCCAGCAGTTTGGAGTCGAACACTGAAGCTTTCTTT.

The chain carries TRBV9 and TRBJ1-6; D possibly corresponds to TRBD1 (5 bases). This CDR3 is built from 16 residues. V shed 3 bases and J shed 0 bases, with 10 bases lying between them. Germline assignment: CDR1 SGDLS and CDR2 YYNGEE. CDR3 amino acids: CASSARASSYNSPLHF. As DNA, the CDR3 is TGTGCCAGCAGCGCCAGGGCCAGCTCCTATAATTCACCCCTCCACTTT.

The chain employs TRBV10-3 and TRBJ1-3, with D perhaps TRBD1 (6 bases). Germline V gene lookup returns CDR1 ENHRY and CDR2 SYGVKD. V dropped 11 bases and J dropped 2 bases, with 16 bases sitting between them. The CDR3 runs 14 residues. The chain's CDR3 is CASTGRDTGNTIYF. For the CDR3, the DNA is TGTGCCTCCACGGGCAGGGACACTGGAAACACCATATATTTT.

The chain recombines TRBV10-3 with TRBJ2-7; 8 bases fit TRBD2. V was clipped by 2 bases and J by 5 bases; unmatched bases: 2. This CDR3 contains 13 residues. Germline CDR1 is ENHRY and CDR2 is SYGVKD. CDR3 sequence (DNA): TGTGCCATCAGTGAGCCCGGGAGGGACGAGCAGTACTTC. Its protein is CAISEPGRDEQYF.

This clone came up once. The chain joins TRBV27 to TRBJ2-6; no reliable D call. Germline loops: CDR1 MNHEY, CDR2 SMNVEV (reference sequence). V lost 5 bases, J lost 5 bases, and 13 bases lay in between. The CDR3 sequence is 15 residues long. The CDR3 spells CASSHDQAWANVLTF. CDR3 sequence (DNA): TGTGCCAGCAGTCATGATCAGGCCTGGGCCAACGTCCTGACTTTC.

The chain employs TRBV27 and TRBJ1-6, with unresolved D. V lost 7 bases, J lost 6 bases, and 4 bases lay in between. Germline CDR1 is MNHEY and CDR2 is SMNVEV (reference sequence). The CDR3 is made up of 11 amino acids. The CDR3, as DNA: TGTGCCAGCAAGAGTAATTCACCCCTCCACTTT. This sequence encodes CASKSNSPLHF.

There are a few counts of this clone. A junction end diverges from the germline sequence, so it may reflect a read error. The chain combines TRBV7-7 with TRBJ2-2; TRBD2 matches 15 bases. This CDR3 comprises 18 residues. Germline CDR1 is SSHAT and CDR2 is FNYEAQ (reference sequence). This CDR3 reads CASSSGLAGGSNTGELFF. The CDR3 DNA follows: TGTGCTAGCAGCTCGGGACTAGCGGGGGGCTCCAACACCGGGGAGCTGTTTTTT.